This T cell receptor (beta chain) stems from a study of T cells in localized non-small cell lung cancer. The table came from immunoSEQ multiplex PCR; TCRdb's copy has only in-frame clones and leaves some out. Of 2,000 to 3,000 clones in the sample, about 30% were seen once. Comments on this clone: The antigen remains undetermined.

General study findings and limits: The highest T cell clonality was in uninvolved adjacent lung, above tumor. Appearing in adjacent lung were a median about 60 of the top 100 tumor clones.

The germline V gene encodes CDR1 MNHGY and CDR2 SAAAGT. The CDR3 length is 14 residues. With 7 bases removed from V and 1 base from J, the gap between germline ends came to 13 bases. The chain carries TRBV6-8 and TRBJ1-2; D unclear. Sequencing used lung tumor tissue, obtained before any cancer treatment. This TCR came from a male donor aged 60 or over with stage III squamous cell lung carcinoma. CDR3 nucleotides: TGTGCCAGCACCCCAAGCTGGGATAACTATGGCTACACCTTC. This sequence encodes CASTPSWDNYGYTF.